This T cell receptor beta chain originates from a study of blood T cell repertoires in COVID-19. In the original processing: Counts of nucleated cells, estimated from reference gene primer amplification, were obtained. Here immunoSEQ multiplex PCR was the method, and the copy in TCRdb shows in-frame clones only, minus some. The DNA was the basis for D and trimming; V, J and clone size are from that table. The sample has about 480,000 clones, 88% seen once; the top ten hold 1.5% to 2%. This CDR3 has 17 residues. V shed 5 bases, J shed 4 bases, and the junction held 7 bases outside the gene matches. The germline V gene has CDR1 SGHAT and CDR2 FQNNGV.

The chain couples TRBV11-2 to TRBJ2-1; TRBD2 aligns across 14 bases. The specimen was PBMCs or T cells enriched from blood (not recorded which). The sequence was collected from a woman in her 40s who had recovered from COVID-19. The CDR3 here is CASSPIGLAGGYNEQFF. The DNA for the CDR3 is TGTGCCAGCAGCCCCATTGGACTAGCGGGAGGTTACAATGAGCAGTTCTTC. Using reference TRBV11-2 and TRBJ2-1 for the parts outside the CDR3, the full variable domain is EAGVAQSPRYKIIEKRQSVAFWCNPISGHATLYWYQQILGQGPKLLIQFQNNGVVDDSQLPKDRFSAERLKGVDSTLKIQPAKLEDSAVYLCASSPIGLAGGYNEQFFGPGTRLTVL.